This TCR beta chain originates from a study of T cell repertoires in cytomegalovirus infection. Germline V CDR1 and CDR2: SGHAT, FQNNGV. Trimming took off 1 base at V and 3 bases at J, with 6 bases between the two ends. This CDR3 has 13 amino acids. This clonotype was observed many times. TCRdb reanalysed the reads using MiXCR and keeps one entry per CDR3 protein. This table has 150,000 to 200,000 distinct CDR3 sequences, approximately 9.7% appearing once. The TCR sequence derives from a human donor in good health (CMV status not recorded). Some clones in this sample may be carry-over from other donors' samples. Sequences were obtained from PBMCs. The chain is built from TRBV11-2 and TRBJ1-1; D is uncertain. The DNA of the CDR3 is TGTGCCAGCAGCTTAGTTCCAGACACTGAAGCTTTCTTT. Its protein product is CASSLVPDTEAFF.